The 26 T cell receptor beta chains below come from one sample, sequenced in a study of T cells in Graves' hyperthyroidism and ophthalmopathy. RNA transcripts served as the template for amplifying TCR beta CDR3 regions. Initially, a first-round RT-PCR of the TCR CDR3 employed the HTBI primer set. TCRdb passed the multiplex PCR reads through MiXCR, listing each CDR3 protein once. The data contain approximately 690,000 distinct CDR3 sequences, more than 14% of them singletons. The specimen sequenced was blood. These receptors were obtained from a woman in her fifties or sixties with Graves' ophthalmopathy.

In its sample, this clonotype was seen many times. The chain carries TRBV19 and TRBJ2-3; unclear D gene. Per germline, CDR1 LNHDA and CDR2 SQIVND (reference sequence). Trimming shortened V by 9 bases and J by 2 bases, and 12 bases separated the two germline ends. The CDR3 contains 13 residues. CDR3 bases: TGTGCCAGCAGCACCGGACCCACAGATACGCAGTATTTT. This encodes CASSTGPTDTQYF.

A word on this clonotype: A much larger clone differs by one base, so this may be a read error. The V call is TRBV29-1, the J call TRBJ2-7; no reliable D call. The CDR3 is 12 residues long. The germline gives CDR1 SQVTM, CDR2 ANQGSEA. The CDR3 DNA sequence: TGCGGCGTTGAAGGGCCCCTTAAGGAGCAGTACTTC. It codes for CGVEGPLKEQYF.

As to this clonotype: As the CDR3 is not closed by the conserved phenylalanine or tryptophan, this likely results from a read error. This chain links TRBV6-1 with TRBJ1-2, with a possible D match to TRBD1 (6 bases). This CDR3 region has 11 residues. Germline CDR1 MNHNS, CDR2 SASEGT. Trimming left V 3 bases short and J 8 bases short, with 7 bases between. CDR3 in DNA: TGTGCCAGCAGTGATACAGGGGGCTACACCCTC. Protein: CASSDTGGYTL.

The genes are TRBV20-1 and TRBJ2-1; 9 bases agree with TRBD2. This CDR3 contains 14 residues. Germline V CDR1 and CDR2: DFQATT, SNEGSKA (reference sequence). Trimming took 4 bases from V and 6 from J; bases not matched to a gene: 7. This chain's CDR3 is CSAISGSISNEQFF. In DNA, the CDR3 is TGCAGTGCTATTAGCGGGAGTATTAGCAATGAGCAGTTCTTC.

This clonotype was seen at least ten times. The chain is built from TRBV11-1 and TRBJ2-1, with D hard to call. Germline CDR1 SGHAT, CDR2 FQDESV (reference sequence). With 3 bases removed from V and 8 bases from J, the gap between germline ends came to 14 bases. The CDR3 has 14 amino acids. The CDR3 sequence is CASSLELGSDEQFF. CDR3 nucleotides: TGTGCCAGCAGCTTGGAGTTAGGTTCGGATGAGCAGTTCTTC.

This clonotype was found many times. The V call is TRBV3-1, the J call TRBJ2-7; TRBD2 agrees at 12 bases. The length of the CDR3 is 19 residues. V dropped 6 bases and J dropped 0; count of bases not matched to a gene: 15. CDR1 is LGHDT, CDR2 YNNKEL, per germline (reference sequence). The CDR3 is CASRGPGRLAGESSYEQYF. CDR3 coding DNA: TGTGCCAGCAGAGGGCCAGGGAGACTAGCGGGAGAGAGCTCCTACGAGCAGTACTTC.

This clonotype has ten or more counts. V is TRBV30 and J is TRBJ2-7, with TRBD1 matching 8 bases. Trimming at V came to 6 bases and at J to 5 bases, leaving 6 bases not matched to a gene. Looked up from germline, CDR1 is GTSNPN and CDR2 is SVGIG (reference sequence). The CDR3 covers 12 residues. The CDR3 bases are TGTGCCTGCCGCAGGGGGCTCAACGAGCAGTACTTC. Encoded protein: CACRRGLNEQYF.

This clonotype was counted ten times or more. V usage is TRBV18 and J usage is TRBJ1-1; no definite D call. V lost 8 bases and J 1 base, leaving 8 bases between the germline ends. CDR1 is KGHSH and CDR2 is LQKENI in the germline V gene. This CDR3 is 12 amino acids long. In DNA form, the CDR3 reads TGTGCCAGCAGCCCGGGGAACACTGAAGCTTTCTTT. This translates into CASSPGNTEAFF.

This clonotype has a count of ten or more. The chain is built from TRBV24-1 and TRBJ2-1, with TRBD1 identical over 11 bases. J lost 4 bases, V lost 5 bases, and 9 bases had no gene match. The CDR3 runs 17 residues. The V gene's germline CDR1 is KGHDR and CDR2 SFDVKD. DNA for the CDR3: TGTGCCACCAGTGGAAGAACCGGGACAGGGGGGTACAATGAGCAGTTCTTC. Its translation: CATSGRTGTGGYNEQFF.

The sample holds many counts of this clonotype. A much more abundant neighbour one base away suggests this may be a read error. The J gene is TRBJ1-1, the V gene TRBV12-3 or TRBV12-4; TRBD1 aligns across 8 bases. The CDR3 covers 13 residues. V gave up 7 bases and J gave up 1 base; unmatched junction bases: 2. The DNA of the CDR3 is TGTGCCAGCATCGGACAGGGGAACACTGAAGCTTTCTTT. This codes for CASIGQGNTEAFF.

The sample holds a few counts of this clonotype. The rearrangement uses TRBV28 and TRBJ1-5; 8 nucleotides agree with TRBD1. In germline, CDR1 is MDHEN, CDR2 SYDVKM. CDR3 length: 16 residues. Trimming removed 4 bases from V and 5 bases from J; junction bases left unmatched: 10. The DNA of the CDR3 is TGTGCCAGCAGTTCCCTGGACAGGGTCGCACATCAGCCCCAGCATTTT. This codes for CASSSLDRVAHQPQHF.

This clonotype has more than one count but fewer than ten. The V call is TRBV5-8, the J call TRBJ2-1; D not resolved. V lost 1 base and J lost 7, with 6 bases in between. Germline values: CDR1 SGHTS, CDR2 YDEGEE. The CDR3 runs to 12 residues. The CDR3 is CASSLPANEQFF. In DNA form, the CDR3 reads TGTGCCAGCAGCTTGCCAGCGAATGAGCAGTTCTTC.

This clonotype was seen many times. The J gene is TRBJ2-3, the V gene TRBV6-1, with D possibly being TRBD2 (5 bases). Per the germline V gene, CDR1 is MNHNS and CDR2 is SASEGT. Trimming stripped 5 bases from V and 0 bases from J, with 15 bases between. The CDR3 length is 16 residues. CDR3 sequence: CASSTPGSGSTDTQYF. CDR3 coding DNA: TGTGCCAGCAGTACCCCGGGGAGCGGAAGCACAGATACGCAGTATTTT.

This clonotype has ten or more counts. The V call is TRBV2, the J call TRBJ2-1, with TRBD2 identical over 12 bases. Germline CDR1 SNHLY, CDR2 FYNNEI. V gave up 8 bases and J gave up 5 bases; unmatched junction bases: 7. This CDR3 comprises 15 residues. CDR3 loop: CASPKTSGRNNEQFF. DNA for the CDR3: TGTGCCAGCCCTAAGACTAGCGGGAGAAACAATGAGCAGTTCTTC.

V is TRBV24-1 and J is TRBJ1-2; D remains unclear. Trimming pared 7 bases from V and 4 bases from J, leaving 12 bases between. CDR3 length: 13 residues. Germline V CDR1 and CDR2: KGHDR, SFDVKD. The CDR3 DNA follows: TGTGCCACCAGCGACACTCGGGGCTATGGCTACACCTTC. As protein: CATSDTRGYGYTF.

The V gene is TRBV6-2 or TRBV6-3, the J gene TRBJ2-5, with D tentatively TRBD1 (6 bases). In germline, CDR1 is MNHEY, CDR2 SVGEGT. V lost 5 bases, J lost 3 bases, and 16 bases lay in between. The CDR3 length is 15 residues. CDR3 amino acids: CASSSLDRTKETQYF. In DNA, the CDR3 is TGTGCCAGCAGTAGCTTAGACAGGACCAAAGAGACCCAGTACTTC.

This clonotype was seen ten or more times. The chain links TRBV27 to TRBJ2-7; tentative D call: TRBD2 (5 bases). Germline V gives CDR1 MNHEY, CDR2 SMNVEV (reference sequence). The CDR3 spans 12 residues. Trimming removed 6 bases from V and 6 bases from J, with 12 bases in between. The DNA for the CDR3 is TGTGCCAGCAGCCGGGGAGACTCCGAGCAGTACTTC. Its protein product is CASSRGDSEQYF.

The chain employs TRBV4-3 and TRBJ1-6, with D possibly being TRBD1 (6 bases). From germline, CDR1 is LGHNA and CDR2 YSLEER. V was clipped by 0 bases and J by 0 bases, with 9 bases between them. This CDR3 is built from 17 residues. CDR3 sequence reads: CASSQDGGPSYNSPLHF. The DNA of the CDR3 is TGCGCCAGCAGCCAAGATGGGGGCCCCTCCTATAATTCACCCCTCCACTTT.

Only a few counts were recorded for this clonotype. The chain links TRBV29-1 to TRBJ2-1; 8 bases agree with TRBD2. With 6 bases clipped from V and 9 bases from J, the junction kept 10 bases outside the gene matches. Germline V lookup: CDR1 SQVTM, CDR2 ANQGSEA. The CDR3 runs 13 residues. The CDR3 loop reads CSVASGGVREQFF. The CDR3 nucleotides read TGCAGCGTGGCCTCCGGGGGGGTTCGTGAGCAGTTCTTC.

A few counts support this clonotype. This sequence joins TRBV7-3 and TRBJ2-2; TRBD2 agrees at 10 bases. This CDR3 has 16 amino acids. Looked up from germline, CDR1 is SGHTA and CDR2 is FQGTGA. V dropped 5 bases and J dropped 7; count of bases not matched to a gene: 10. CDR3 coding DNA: TGTGCCAGCAGCCCACAGGGACTAGCGAATTTCGGGGAGCTGTTTTTT. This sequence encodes CASSPQGLANFGELFF.

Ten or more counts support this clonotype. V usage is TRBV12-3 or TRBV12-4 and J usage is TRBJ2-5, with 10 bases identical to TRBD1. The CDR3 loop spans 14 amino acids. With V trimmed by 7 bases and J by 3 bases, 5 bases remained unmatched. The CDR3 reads CASTKDRGKETQYF. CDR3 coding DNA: TGTGCCAGCACAAAGGACAGGGGGAAAGAGACCCAGTACTTC.

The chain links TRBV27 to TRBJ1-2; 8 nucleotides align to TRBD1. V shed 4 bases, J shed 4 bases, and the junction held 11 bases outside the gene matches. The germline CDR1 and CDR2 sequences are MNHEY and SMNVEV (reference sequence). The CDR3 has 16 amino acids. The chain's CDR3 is CASSSLTGVISYGYTF. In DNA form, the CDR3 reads TGTGCCAGCAGTTCCCTGACAGGGGTGATATCCTATGGCTACACCTTC.

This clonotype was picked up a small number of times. The CDR3 loop reads CATQGWGGYTF. In nucleotides, the CDR3 is TGTGCCACCCAGGGTTGGGGAGGCTACACCTTC. The rearrangement joins TRBV27 to TRBJ1-2, with D maybe TRBD1 (5 bases). The germline V gene encodes CDR1 MNHEY and CDR2 SMNVEV (reference sequence). With 10 bases removed from V and 8 bases from J, the gap between germline ends came to 14 bases. CDR3 length: 11 amino acids.

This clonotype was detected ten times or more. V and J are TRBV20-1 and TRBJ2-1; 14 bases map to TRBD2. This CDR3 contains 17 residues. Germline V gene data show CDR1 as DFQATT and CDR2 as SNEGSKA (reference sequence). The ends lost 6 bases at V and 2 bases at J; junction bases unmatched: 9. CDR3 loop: CSAGTSGSSRTYNEQFF. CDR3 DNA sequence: TGCAGTGCCGGGACTAGCGGGAGCTCCCGGACCTACAATGAGCAGTTCTTC.

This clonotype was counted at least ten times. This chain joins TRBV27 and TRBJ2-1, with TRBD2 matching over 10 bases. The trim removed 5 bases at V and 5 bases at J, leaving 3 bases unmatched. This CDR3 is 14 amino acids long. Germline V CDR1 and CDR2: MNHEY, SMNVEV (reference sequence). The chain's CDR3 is CASSMGLANNEQFF. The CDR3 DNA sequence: TGTGCCAGCAGTATGGGACTAGCGAACAATGAGCAGTTCTTC.

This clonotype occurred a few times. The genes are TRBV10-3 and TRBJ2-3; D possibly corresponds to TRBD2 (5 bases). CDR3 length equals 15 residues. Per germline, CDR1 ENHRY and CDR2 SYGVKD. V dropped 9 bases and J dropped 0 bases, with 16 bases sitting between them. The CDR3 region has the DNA TGTGCCATAGGGAGAGGCGTCTCTAGCACAGATACGCAGTATTTT. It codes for CAIGRGVSSTDTQYF.